Listed here are 30 T cell receptor beta chains from one sample, sequenced in a study of OX40 agonist ivuxolimab in advanced cancers. Produced via immunoSEQ multiplex PCR; TCRdb's table is partial and in-frame only. The sample has roughly 56,000 clones, less than 90% seen once; the top ten hold under 6%. The starting material was CD4+ or CD8+ T cells sorted from blood, obtained in a trial of the OX40 agonist ivuxolimab. The receptors derive from an adult with an advanced solid tumor such as melanoma, head and neck, liver or kidney cancer.

V usage is TRBV9 and J usage is TRBJ2-2; tentative D call: TRBD1 (6 bases). Germline lookup yields CDR1 SGDLS and CDR2 YYNGEE. CDR3 length: 16 amino acids. V dropped 2 bases and J dropped 2 bases, with 13 bases sitting between them. CDR3 in DNA: TGTGCCAGCAGCGTCGATCGGACAGCCAACACCGGGGAGCTGTTTTTT. The encoded protein is CASSVDRTANTGELFF.

The chain joins TRBV7-8 to TRBJ2-3; 7 bases fit TRBD1. In germline, CDR1 is SGHVS, CDR2 FQNEAQ. With 5 bases clipped from V and 1 base from J, the junction kept 9 bases outside the gene matches. There are 16 residues in the CDR3. CDR3 in DNA: TGTGCCAGCAGCCGAGATCGGACAGGCGGCACAGATACGCAGTATTTT. This encodes CASSRDRTGGTDTQYF.

The gene calls are TRBV10-1 and TRBJ2-1; D remains unclear. CDR3 length equals 11 residues. V lost 9 bases and J 7 bases, leaving 10 bases between the germline ends. The V gene's germline CDR1 is WNHNN and CDR2 SYGVQD (reference sequence). The CDR3 DNA is TGCGCCAGATCAGCCGGGAATGAGCAGTTCTTC. Its translation is CARSAGNEQFF.

The rearrangement links TRBV7-6 to TRBJ2-2; D unresolved. Between the trimmed V and J ends, which lost 6 bases and 4 bases, there was a span of 15 bases. The CDR3 spans 15 residues. The V gene's germline CDR1 is SGHVS and CDR2 FNYEAQ. The CDR3 nucleotides are TGTGCCAGCAGTCAACTTGATAGGGTCACCGGGGAGCTGTTTTTT. Amino acids: CASSQLDRVTGELFF.

This chain joins TRBV2 and TRBJ2-6; D call uncertain. Deletions cut 2 bases from V and 17 bases from J, with 13 bases between. The CDR3 has 12 amino acids. The germline V gene has CDR1 SNHLY and CDR2 FYNNEI. CDR3 sequence reads: CASSEQVPTVTF. The CDR3 nucleotides are TGTGCCAGCAGTGAACAGGTCCCCACAGTGACTTTC. Supplemented by reference TRBV2 and TRBJ2-6, the full variable domain reads EPEVTQTPSHQVTQMGQEVILRCVPISNHLYFYWYRQILGQKVEFLVSFYNNEISEKSEIFDDQFSVERPDGSNFTLKIRSTKLEDSAMYFCASSEQVPTVTFGAGSRLTVL.

The chain carries TRBV6-5 and TRBJ1-1; D call uncertain. CDR3 size: 14 residues. Germline V gene sequence: CDR1 MNHEY, CDR2 SVGAGI. The ends were cut back, 0 bases at V and 10 bases at J, with 15 bases in the middle. The CDR3 DNA reads TGTGCCAGCAGTTACTCGGACCGCGAGCCATCAGCTTTCTTT. Amino acids: CASSYSDREPSAFF.

V and J are TRBV19 and TRBJ2-2, with 8 bases matching TRBD2. From germline, CDR1 is LNHDA and CDR2 SQIVND (reference sequence). The CDR3 is 14 amino acids. Trimming cost V 6 bases and J 2 bases; bases outside gene matches: 2. CDR3 in DNA: TGTGCCAGTAGACTAGCGGTTAACACCGGGGAGCTGTTTTTT. It is translated as CASRLAVNTGELFF.

This chain links TRBV7-2 with TRBJ2-7, with 10 bases matching TRBD2. With 5 bases clipped from V and 0 bases from J, the junction kept 7 bases outside the gene matches. Per the germline V gene, CDR1 is SGHTA and CDR2 is FQGNSA. The CDR3 length is 16 residues. CDR3 DNA: TGTGCCAGCAGCCCGCGGACTAGCGGTCTCTCCTACGAGCAGTACTTC. Amino acid sequence: CASSPRTSGLSYEQYF.

This chain connects TRBV6-1 to TRBJ2-2; no clear D gene. The germline gives CDR1 MNHNS, CDR2 SASEGT. Trimming removed 4 bases at V and 4 bases at J, with 10 bases between. The CDR3 loop spans 14 amino acids. The CDR3 nucleotides read TGTGCCAGCAGTGGCCGACTCCTCACCGGGGAGCTGTTTTTT. The encoded protein is CASSGRLLTGELFF.

In its sample, this clone was seen once. The chain has TRBV6-5 and TRBJ1-4; D might be TRBD1 (5 bases). Between the trimmed V and J ends, which lost 6 bases and 7 bases, there was a span of 18 bases. CDR1 is MNHEY and CDR2 is SVGAGI in the germline V gene. The CDR3 is made up of 15 amino acids. The CDR3, as DNA: TGTGCCAGCAGCCCTCGGGGCCCCTCGGGTGAAAAACTGTTTTTT. This translates into CASSPRGPSGEKLFF.

The V call is TRBV6-5, the J call TRBJ2-1; possible D gene TRBD2, 5 bases. Trimming removed 0 bases at V and 4 bases at J, with 10 bases between. Looked up from germline, CDR1 is MNHEY and CDR2 is SVGAGI. This CDR3 is 15 amino acids long. The CDR3 nucleotides read TGTGCCAGCAGTTACTCACGGGGATTATACAATGAGCAGTTCTTC. Amino acids: CASSYSRGLYNEQFF.

V is TRBV9 and J is TRBJ2-7; tentatively, D is TRBD1 or TRBD2 (5 bases each). From germline, CDR1 is SGDLS and CDR2 YYNGEE. CDR3 size: 14 residues. The V end was cut by 4 bases, the J end by 4 bases, with 15 bases between. CDR3: CASSRGGDAYEQYF. The CDR3 DNA follows: TGTGCCAGCAGCCGGGGCGGCGACGCTTACGAGCAGTACTTC.

The rearrangement uses TRBV29-1 and TRBJ2-1; D is undetermined. The CDR3 contains 10 residues. Germline lookup yields CDR1 SQVTM and CDR2 ANQGSEA. Trimming removed 3 bases at V and 5 bases at J, with 2 bases between. CDR3 protein: CSVDHNEQFF. CDR3 coding DNA: TGCAGCGTTGACCACAATGAGCAGTTCTTC.

The gene calls are TRBV18 and TRBJ2-1; maybe TRBD1 (5 bases). Per germline, CDR1 KGHSH and CDR2 LQKENI. V was pared by 0 bases and J by 7 bases, with 7 bases between. This CDR3 is built from 13 residues. The CDR3 region is CASSPPKGNEQFF. CDR3 coding DNA: TGTGCCAGCTCACCACCGAAGGGGAATGAGCAGTTCTTC.

The gene calls are TRBV10-1 and TRBJ2-3, with D hard to call. Germline lookup yields CDR1 WNHNN and CDR2 SYGVQD (reference sequence). Trimming shortened V by 4 bases and J by 11 bases, and 16 bases separated the two germline ends. The CDR3 runs to 13 residues. This CDR3 is CASSGPPPERQYF. The CDR3 DNA reads as TGCGCCAGCAGTGGCCCGCCGCCCGAGAGGCAGTATTTT.

The rearrangement links TRBV7-6 to TRBJ2-2; 9 bases are a match to TRBD1. The CDR3 contains 15 residues. Germline V gene lookup returns CDR1 SGHVS and CDR2 FNYEAQ. The V and J ends lost 7 bases and 7 bases, in that order; junction bases with no gene match: 10. The CDR3 DNA reads as TGTGCCAGCACCCTTAGGGGACAGGGAAGCGGGGAGCTGTTTTTT. This sequence encodes CASTLRGQGSGELFF.

This chain links TRBV15 with TRBJ1-5, with D uncertain. Germline V lookup: CDR1 LNHNV, CDR2 YYDKDF (reference sequence). Trimming left V 2 bases short and J 0 bases short, with 8 bases between. The CDR3 is made up of 15 amino acids. The CDR3 nucleotides read TGTGCCACCAGCAGATCGTGGGGTAGCAATCAGCCCCAGCATTTT. Translation: CATSRSWGSNQPQHF. The whole variable domain, remainder taken from reference TRBV15 and TRBJ1-5, is DAMVIQNPRYQVTQFGKPVTLSCSQTLNHNVMYWYQQKSSQAPKLLFHYYDKDFNNEADTPDNFQSRRPNTSFCFLDIRSPGLGDTAMYLCATSRSWGSNQPQHFGDGTRLSIL.

This chain joins TRBV6-1 and TRBJ2-7; D is unclear. The CDR3 is 13 residues long. Trimming removed 4 bases from V and 2 bases from J, with 9 bases in between. Germline CDR1 is MNHNS and CDR2 is SASEGT. In nucleotides, the CDR3 is TGTGCCAGCAGTGTTGGAGCAGCCTACGAGCAGTACTTC. Translating it yields CASSVGAAYEQYF.

The chain carries TRBV5-4 and TRBJ1-4; the match to TRBD1 covers 7 bases. This CDR3 is built from 14 residues. Germline V gene data show CDR1 as SGHNT and CDR2 as YYREEE (reference sequence). The V gene end was trimmed by 0 bases and the J gene end by 8 bases; junction bases not matched to a gene: 4. The CDR3 region is CASSLEGAREKLFF. The CDR3 bases are TGTGCCAGCAGCTTGGAGGGGGCGAGGGAAAAACTGTTTTTT.

The rearrangement joins TRBV27 to TRBJ2-4; D may correspond to TRBD1 or TRBD2 (5 bases each). The CDR3 is made up of 12 amino acids. CDR1 and CDR2 (germline): MNHEY, SMNVEV (reference sequence). Deletions cut 6 bases from V and 7 bases from J, with 10 bases between. CDR3 in DNA: TGTGCCAGCAGGGGGACCGGGAACATTCAGTACTTC. Amino acid sequence: CASRGTGNIQYF.

This clone occurred a few times. This chain links TRBV5-1 with TRBJ1-4; D is uncertain. The V gene lost 1 base and the J gene lost 6 bases, with 16 bases spanning the gap. The CDR3 is made up of 16 amino acids. CDR1 SGHRS and CDR2 YFSETQ come from the germline V gene. As DNA, the CDR3 is TGCGCCAGCAGCTTGAACCAGGCGTTGGTGGATGAAAAACTGTTTTTT. Its translation is CASSLNQALVDEKLFF.

This clone has just one count. The J gene is TRBJ2-1, the V gene TRBV7-3, with TRBD2 as a possible D gene (6 bases). V was clipped by 2 bases and J by 6 bases, with 14 bases between them. Germline V gives CDR1 SGHTA, CDR2 FQGTGA. The CDR3 contains 15 residues. CDR3 DNA sequence: TGTGCCAGCAGCTTATTTGGGGGACTTACCAATGAGCAGTTCTTC. The encoded protein is CASSLFGGLTNEQFF.

J is TRBJ1-3 and V is TRBV5-6; tentatively, D is TRBD1 (5 bases). Trimming took off 4 bases at V and 5 bases at J, with 13 bases between the two ends. Germline V gene lookup returns CDR1 SGHDT and CDR2 YYEEEE. This CDR3 contains 14 residues. The CDR3 DNA follows: TGTGCCAGCAGCGAGTTAGGGACTCGAAACACCATATATTTT. Amino acids: CASSELGTRNTIYF.

In this sample, this clone turned up once. V gene TRBV28 combines with J gene TRBJ2-1; the match to TRBD2 covers 10 bases. Germline CDR1 and CDR2: MDHEN and SYDVKM. The CDR3 consists of 14 residues. The trim removed 5 bases at V and 7 bases at J, leaving 5 bases unmatched. The CDR3 spells CASSPGLAYNEQFF. As DNA, the CDR3 is TGTGCCAGCAGTCCGGGACTAGCGTATAATGAGCAGTTCTTC.

This clone has only one observation. This chain joins TRBV29-1 and TRBJ2-3, with D possibly matching TRBD2 (5 bases). V was trimmed by 5 bases and J by 3 bases, leaving 15 bases between them. CDR1 is SQVTM and CDR2 is ANQGSEA in the germline V gene. This CDR3 spans 14 amino acids. CDR3 coding DNA: TGCAGCGTTACGGACCCTCGGAGGACAGATACGCAGTATTTT. It encodes CSVTDPRRTDTQYF.

The V call is TRBV5-1, the J call TRBJ1-1, with D tentatively TRBD1 (5 bases). The V end lost 7 bases, the J end lost 0 bases, and 19 bases lay between the germline ends. The CDR3 has 16 residues. Germline V gene lookup returns CDR1 SGHRS and CDR2 YFSETQ. In nucleotides, the CDR3 is TGCGCCAGCTTTCCCCGACCAGACAGAATGAACACTGAAGCTTTCTTT. It yields the protein CASFPRPDRMNTEAFF.

This clone occurred once. The chain employs TRBV29-1 and TRBJ2-2; 9 nucleotides match TRBD1. CDR1 is SQVTM, CDR2 ANQGSEA, per germline. The CDR3 spans 12 residues. V lost 6 bases to trimming and J lost 8 bases; unmatched junction nucleotides: 4. The DNA of the CDR3 is TGCAGCGTCAGGGGACAGGGTGGGGAGCTGTTTTTT. Protein: CSVRGQGGELFF.

V gene TRBV15 combines with J gene TRBJ2-7; 7 bases align to TRBD2. This CDR3 is 16 amino acids long. Germline-derived CDR1 and CDR2 are LNHNV and YYDKDF (reference sequence). J lost 2 bases, V lost 1 base, and 8 bases had no gene match. In DNA form, the CDR3 reads TGTGCCACCAGCAGAGCCCAGGGAGGGTACCCCTACGAGCAGTACTTC. This gives the protein CATSRAQGGYPYEQYF.

The chain uses TRBV27 and TRBJ2-7; 9 positions agree with TRBD1. The V gene's germline CDR1 is MNHEY and CDR2 SMNVEV (reference sequence). The CDR3 is 14 residues long. Germline trimming cut 5 bases from V and 3 bases from J; bases unmatched to any gene: 5. CDR3 coding DNA: TGTGCCAGCAGTAAGGACAGGGGCGTCTACGAGCAGTACTTC. Its translation is CASSKDRGVYEQYF.

The gene calls are TRBV9 and TRBJ2-2; no reliable D call. The germline CDR1 and CDR2 sequences are SGDLS and YYNGEE. V lost 0 bases to trimming and J lost 6 bases, with 12 bases between them. The CDR3 is 15 amino acids. The CDR3 sequence is CASSVGGGPAGELFF. CDR3 nucleotides: TGTGCCAGCAGCGTAGGAGGCGGCCCGGCCGGGGAGCTGTTTTTT.